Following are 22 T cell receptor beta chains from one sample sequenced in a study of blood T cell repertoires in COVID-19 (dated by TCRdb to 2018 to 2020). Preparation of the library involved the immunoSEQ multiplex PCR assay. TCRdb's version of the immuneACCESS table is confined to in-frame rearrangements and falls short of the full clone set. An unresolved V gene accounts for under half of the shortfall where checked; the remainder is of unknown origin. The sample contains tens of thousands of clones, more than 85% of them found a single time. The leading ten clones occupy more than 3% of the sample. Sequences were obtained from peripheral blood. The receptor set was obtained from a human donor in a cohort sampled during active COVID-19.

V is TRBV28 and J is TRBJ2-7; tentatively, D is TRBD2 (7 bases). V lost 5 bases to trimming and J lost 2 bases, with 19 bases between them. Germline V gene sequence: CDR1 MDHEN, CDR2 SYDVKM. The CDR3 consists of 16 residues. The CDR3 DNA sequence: TGTGCCAGCAGTCCCCGGGGGGCGAAAGGGACCTACGAGCAGTACTTC. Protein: CASSPRGAKGTYEQYF.

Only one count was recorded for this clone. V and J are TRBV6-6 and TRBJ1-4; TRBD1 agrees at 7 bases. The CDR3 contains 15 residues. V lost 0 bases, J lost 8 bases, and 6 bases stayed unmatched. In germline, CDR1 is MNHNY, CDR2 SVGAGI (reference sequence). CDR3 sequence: CASSYSNQGGEKLFF. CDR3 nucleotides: TGTGCCAGCAGTTACTCGAACCAGGGGGGAGAAAAACTGTTTTTT.

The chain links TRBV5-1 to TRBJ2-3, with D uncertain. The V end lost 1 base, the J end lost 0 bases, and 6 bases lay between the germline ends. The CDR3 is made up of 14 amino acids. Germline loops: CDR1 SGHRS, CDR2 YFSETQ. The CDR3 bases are TGCGCCAGCAGCTTGACAGCTAGCACAGATACGCAGTATTTT. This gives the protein CASSLTASTDTQYF.

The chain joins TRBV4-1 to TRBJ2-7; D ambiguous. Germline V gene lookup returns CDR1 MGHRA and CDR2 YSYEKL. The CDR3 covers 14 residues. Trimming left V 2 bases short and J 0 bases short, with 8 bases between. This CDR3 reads CASSQPVSSYEQYF. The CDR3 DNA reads TGCGCCAGCAGCCAACCTGTTAGCTCCTACGAGCAGTACTTC.

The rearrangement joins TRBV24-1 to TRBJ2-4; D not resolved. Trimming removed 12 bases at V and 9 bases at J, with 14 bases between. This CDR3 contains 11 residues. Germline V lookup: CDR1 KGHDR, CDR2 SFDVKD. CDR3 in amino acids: CAVHSGTIQYF. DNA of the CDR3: TGTGCCGTGCACTCGGGTACCATTCAGTACTTC.

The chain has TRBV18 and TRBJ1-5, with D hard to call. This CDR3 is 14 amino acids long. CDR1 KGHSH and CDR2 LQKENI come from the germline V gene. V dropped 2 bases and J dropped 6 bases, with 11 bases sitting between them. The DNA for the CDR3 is TGTGCCAGCTCACCATCCGGGGATGGTCAGCCCCAGCATTTT. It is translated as CASSPSGDGQPQHF.

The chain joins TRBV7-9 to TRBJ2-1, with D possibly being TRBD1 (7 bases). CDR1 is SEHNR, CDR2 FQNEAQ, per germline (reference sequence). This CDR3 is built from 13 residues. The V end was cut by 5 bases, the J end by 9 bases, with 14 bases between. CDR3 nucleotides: TGTGCCAGCAGCCCAGGGGGGTTCACTGAGCAGTTCTTC. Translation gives CASSPGGFTEQFF.

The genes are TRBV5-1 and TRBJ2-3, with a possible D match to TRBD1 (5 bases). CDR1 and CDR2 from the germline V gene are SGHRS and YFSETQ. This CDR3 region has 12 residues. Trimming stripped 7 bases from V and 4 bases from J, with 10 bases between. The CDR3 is CASADKADTQYF. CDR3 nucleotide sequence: TGCGCCAGCGCGGACAAGGCAGATACGCAGTATTTT.

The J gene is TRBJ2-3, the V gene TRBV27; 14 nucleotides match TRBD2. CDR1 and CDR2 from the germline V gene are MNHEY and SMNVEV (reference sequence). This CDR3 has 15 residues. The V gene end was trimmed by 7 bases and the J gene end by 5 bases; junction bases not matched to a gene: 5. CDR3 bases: TGTGCCAGCACGGGACTAGCGGGAGTGGAAGATACGCAGTATTTT. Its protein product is CASTGLAGVEDTQYF.

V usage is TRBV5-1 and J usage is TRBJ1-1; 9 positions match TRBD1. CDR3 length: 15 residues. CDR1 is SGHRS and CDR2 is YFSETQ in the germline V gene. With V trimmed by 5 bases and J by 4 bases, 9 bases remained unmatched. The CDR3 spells CASSSGQGGITEAFF. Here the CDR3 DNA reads TGCGCCAGCAGTTCGGGACAGGGAGGAATCACTGAAGCTTTCTTT.

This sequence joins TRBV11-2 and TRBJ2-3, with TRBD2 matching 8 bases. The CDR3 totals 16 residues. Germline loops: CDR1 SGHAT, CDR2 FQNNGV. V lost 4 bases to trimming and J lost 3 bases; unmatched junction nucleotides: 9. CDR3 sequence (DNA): TGTGCCAGCAGCTCACCGATACTAGCGGATACAGATACGCAGTATTTT. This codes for CASSSPILADTDTQYF.

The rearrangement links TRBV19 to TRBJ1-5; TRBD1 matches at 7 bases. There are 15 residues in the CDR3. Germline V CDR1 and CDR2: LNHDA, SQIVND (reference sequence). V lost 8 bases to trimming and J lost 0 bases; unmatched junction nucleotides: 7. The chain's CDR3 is CASGRGGSSNQPQHF. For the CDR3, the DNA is TGTGCCAGTGGGAGAGGGGGCAGTAGCAATCAGCCCCAGCATTTT.

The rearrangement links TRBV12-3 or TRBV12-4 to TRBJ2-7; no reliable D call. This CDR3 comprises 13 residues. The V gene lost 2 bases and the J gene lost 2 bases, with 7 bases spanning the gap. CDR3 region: CASSLPLAYEQYF. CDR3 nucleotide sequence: TGTGCCAGCAGTTTACCTCTAGCCTACGAGCAGTACTTC.

The CDR3 region is CAITQGRGTDTQYF. CDR3 nucleotides: TGTGCCATCACCCAGGGGAGGGGCACAGATACGCAGTATTTT. The chain is built from TRBV10-3 and TRBJ2-3; D is perhaps TRBD2 (7 bases). The germline gives CDR1 ENHRY, CDR2 SYGVKD. Deletions cut 7 bases from V and 1 base from J, with 12 bases between. The CDR3 loop spans 14 amino acids.

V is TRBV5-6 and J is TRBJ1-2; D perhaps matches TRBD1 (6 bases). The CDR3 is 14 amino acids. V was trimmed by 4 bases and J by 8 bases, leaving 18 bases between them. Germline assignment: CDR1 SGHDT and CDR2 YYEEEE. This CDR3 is CASSELAGERGYTF. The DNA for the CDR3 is TGTGCCAGCAGCGAGTTAGCAGGGGAACGCGGCTACACCTTC.

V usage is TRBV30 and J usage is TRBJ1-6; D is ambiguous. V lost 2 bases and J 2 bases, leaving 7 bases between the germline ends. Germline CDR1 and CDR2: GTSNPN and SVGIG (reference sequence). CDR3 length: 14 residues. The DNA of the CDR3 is TGTGCCTGGAGTATTAGTCCCTATAATTCACCCCTCCACTTT. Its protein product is CAWSISPYNSPLHF.

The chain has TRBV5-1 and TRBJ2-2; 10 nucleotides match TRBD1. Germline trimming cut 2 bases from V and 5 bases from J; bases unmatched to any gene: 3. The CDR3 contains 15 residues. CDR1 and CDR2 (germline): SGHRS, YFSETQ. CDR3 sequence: CASSLTGQGTGELFF. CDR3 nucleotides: TGCGCCAGCAGCTTAACGGGACAGGGGACCGGGGAGCTGTTTTTT.

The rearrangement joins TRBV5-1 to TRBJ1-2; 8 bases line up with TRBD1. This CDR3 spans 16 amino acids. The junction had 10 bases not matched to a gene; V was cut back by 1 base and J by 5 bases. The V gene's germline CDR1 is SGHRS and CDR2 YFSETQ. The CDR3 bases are TGCGCCAGCAGCTTGATGTCCGGACAGGGCTCTTATGGCTACACCTTC. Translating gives CASSLMSGQGSYGYTF.

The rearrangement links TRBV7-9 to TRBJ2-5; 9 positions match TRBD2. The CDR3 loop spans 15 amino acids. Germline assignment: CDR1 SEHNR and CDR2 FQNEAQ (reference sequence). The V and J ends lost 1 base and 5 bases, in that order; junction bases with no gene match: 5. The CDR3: CASSLVLSGRETQYF. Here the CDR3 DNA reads TGTGCCAGCAGCTTAGTTTTAAGCGGGAGGGAGACCCAGTACTTC.

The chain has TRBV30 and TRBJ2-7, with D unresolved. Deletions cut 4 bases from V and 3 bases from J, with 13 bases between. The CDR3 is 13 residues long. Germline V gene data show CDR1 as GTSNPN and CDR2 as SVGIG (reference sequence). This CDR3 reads CAWKVPHNYEQYF. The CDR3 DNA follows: TGTGCCTGGAAAGTCCCCCACAACTACGAGCAGTACTTC.

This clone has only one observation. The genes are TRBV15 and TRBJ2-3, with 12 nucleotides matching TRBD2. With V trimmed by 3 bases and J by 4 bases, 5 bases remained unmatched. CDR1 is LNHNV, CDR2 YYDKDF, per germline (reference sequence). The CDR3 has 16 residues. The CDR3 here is CATSSSRLAGADTQYF. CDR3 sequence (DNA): TGTGCCACCAGCAGTTCCAGACTAGCGGGAGCAGATACGCAGTATTTT.

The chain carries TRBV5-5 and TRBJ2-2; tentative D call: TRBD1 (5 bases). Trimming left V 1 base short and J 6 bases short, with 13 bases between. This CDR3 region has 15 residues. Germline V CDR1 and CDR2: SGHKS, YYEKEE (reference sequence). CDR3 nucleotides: TGTGCCAGCAGCTTGAGAGACAGTTTCCCCGGGGAGCTGTTTTTT. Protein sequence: CASSLRDSFPGELFF.